Below are 26 T cell receptor beta chains sequenced from a single sample in a study of shared clonotypes between healthy human individuals. TCRdb's copy holds only in-frame clones and misses some; the assay was immunoSEQ multiplex PCR. This sample carries 550,000 to 800,000 clones, about 74% of them seen once, and the ten largest clones take about 1.8%. The sample comprised memory CD4+ T cells sorted from blood. This sample's subset: CD45RA-negative fraction. These receptors came from a woman in her twenties or thirties in good health.

The chain uses TRBV7-3 and TRBJ2-2, with TRBD1 identical over 8 bases. The germline V gene has CDR1 SGHTA and CDR2 FQGTGA. This CDR3 region has 15 residues. J gave up 7 bases and V 5 bases, and 9 bases lay outside the gene matches. CDR3 residues: CASSLRTGIGGELFF. Here the CDR3 DNA reads TGTGCCAGCAGCCTCCGGACAGGGATAGGCGGGGAGCTGTTTTTT.

The chain uses TRBV4-2 and TRBJ1-1; D is possibly TRBD1 (6 bases). V was shortened by 0 bases and J by 4 bases, with 6 bases between the two germline ends. The CDR3 is 13 amino acids. Germline CDR1 is LGHNA and CDR2 is YNFKEQ. The CDR3 region has the DNA TGTGCCAGCAGCCAAGAACAGGGCACTGAAGCTTTCTTT. Translating gives CASSQEQGTEAFF.

The chain has TRBV5-1 and TRBJ2-7, with 7 bases matching TRBD1. The CDR3 extends over 17 amino acids. Per the germline V gene, CDR1 is SGHRS and CDR2 is YFSETQ. Losses at the gene ends were 3 bases for V and 2 bases for J; bases not matched to a gene: 14. This chain's CDR3 is CASSSSFRTGDAYEQYF. The CDR3 bases are TGCGCCAGCAGCTCCTCTTTTAGGACAGGAGACGCCTACGAGCAGTACTTC.

The sample holds many counts of this clone. The genes are TRBV7-9 and TRBJ2-1; D unclear. The germline gives CDR1 SEHNR, CDR2 FQNEAQ (reference sequence). CDR3 length: 14 residues. The V and J ends lost 1 base and 7 bases respectively, with 11 bases between them. The chain's CDR3 is CASSLVGYGNEQFF. CDR3 DNA: TGTGCCAGCAGCTTAGTAGGGTATGGGAATGAGCAGTTCTTC.

The V call is TRBV19, the J call TRBJ2-7; 13 bases map to TRBD2. This CDR3 is 15 amino acids long. After removal of 10 bases from V and 3 bases from J, the junction contained 9 bases not matched to a gene. The V gene's germline CDR1 is LNHDA and CDR2 SQIVND (reference sequence). CDR3 amino acids: CATGTSGTENYEQYF. The CDR3, as DNA: TGTGCCACAGGGACTAGCGGGACCGAAAACTACGAGCAGTACTTC.

The chain links TRBV28 to TRBJ2-5; 9 positions match TRBD1. The CDR3 length is 17 residues. V shed 3 bases, J shed 5 bases, and the junction held 13 bases outside the gene matches. Per germline, CDR1 MDHEN and CDR2 SYDVKM. The CDR3 DNA sequence: TGTGCCAGCAGTTTTCGGGGACAGGGTCGCCCTGGCGAGACCCAGTACTTC. Amino acids: CASSFRGQGRPGETQYF.

V and J are TRBV5-1 and TRBJ2-2; perhaps D is TRBD1 or TRBD2 (5 bases each). The CDR3 is made up of 17 amino acids. CDR1 is SGHRS and CDR2 is YFSETQ in the germline V gene. Between the trimmed V and J ends, which lost 3 bases and 0 bases, there was a span of 15 bases. The CDR3 sequence is CASSWGSQGANTGELFF. CDR3 in DNA: TGCGCCAGCAGCTGGGGGTCCCAGGGTGCGAACACCGGGGAGCTGTTTTTT.

The genes are TRBV6-6 and TRBJ2-1, with D possibly being TRBD2 (6 bases). The CDR3 is 14 amino acids. Trimming cost V 1 base and J 8 bases, with 12 bases left between them. The germline CDR1 and CDR2 sequences are MNHNY and SVGAGI (reference sequence). The CDR3 spells CASSYLATGDEQFF. DNA for the CDR3: TGTGCCAGCAGTTACTTAGCCACGGGAGATGAGCAGTTCTTC.

The gene calls are TRBV9 and TRBJ2-2; D is undetermined. The germline V and J ends were trimmed by 6 bases and 7 bases, with 13 bases remaining between them. The CDR3 runs to 13 residues. Germline CDR1 reads SGDLS; CDR2 reads YYNGEE. The CDR3 DNA sequence: TGTGCCAGCACGCATCCTATTCGCGGGGAGCTGTTTTTT. It specifies CASTHPIRGELFF.

This chain links TRBV25-1 with TRBJ1-5; D is uncertain. Germline V gene lookup returns CDR1 MGHDK and CDR2 SYGVNS. The V and J ends lost 2 bases and 0 bases respectively, with 8 bases between them. CDR3 length: 15 residues. CDR3 sequence reads: CASSEERDSNQPQHF. Written as DNA, the CDR3 is TGTGCCAGCAGTGAAGAAAGGGATAGCAATCAGCCCCAGCATTTT. The full variable domain, completed using reference TRBV25-1 and TRBJ1-5, is EADIYQTPRYLVIGTGKKITLECSQTMGHDKMYWYQQDPGMELHLIHYSYGVNSTEKGDLSSESTVSRIRTEHFPLTLESARPSHTSQYLCASSEERDSNQPQHFGDGTRLSIL.

Only a few counts were recorded for this clone. CDR3 sequence (DNA): TGCGCCAGCAGCCGAGCGGACAGGGGATTCTATTTT. Its protein is CASSRADRGFYF. V and J are TRBV10-2 and TRBJ1-3; TRBD1 aligns across 9 bases. Per germline, CDR1 WSHSY and CDR2 SAAADI. This CDR3 is built from 12 residues. With 6 bases clipped from V and 16 bases from J, the junction kept 10 bases outside the gene matches.

This clone was observed a handful of times. V gene TRBV30 combines with J gene TRBJ1-5; D ambiguous. Germline loops: CDR1 GTSNPN, CDR2 SVGIG (reference sequence). This CDR3 has 14 amino acids. CDR3 nucleotides: TGTGCTCATAAAGCGCAGGCTAGATGTCAGCCCCAGCATTTT. It translates to CAHKAQARCQPQHF.

Comments on this clone: One base away lies a much larger clone, so this may be a sequencing read error. This chain connects TRBV11-2 to TRBJ2-7; D is unresolved. The V end lost 0 bases, the J end lost 4 bases, and 4 bases lay between the germline ends. The CDR3 spans 12 residues. Germline V lookup: CDR1 SGHAT, CDR2 FQNNGV. CDR3 bases: TGTGCCAGCAGCTTAGATCCATACGAGCAGTACTTC. As protein: CASSLDPYEQYF.

The chain couples TRBV6-1 to TRBJ1-1, with D uncertain. This CDR3 has 13 amino acids. CDR1 is MNHNS, CDR2 SASEGT, per germline. V shed 2 bases and J shed 1 base, with 5 bases lying between them. In DNA form, the CDR3 reads TGTGCCAGCAGTGAACAGCAGAACACTGAAGCTTTCTTT. This encodes CASSEQQNTEAFF.

A note on this clone: Distinct nucleotide sequences in the sample also encode this CDR3. The genes are TRBV19 and TRBJ2-7; 14 positions agree with TRBD2. The CDR3 is 14 amino acids. V was pared by 6 bases and J by 4 bases, with 2 bases of the junction left unmatched. Germline V gene data show CDR1 as LNHDA and CDR2 as SQIVND (reference sequence). The CDR3 region is CASSRTSGRYEQYF. The CDR3 nucleotides are TGTGCCAGTAGCAGGACTAGCGGGAGGTACGAGCAGTACTTC.

As DNA, the CDR3 is TGTGCCAGCAGCTTAGGAGCGGGAGGCGTCGAGCAGTACTTC. Amino acids: CASSLGAGGVEQYF. The rearrangement joins TRBV11-2 to TRBJ2-7, with 9 bases aligning to TRBD2. Germline values: CDR1 SGHAT, CDR2 FQNNGV. The V segment lost 1 base and the J segment 6 bases; nucleotides outside the gene matches: 4. The CDR3 has 14 amino acids.

Ten or more counts support this clone. The chain couples TRBV7-9 to TRBJ2-2; TRBD1 matches at 7 bases. V gave up 5 bases and J gave up 7 bases; unmatched junction bases: 13. The length of the CDR3 is 16 residues. Germline V gene data show CDR1 as SEHNR and CDR2 as FQNEAQ (reference sequence). The CDR3 DNA reads TGTGCCAGCAGCGGGGGTAAACAGGGGACGGACGGGGAGCTGTTTTTT. Protein sequence: CASSGGKQGTDGELFF.

Many counts were recorded for this clone. The gene calls are TRBV15 and TRBJ1-2; 7 bases agree with TRBD1. In germline, CDR1 is LNHNV, CDR2 YYDKDF (reference sequence). After removal of 2 bases from V and 9 bases from J, the junction contained 9 bases not matched to a gene. This CDR3 contains 14 residues. For the CDR3, the DNA is TGTGCCACCAGCAGACCCAGTGGACAGGCACGCTACACCTTC. As protein: CATSRPSGQARYTF.

For this clone: Within the sample, other DNA sequences also encode this same CDR3. The V and J genes are TRBV5-1 and TRBJ1-1; D perhaps matches TRBD1 (5 bases). From germline, CDR1 is SGHRS and CDR2 YFSETQ. V lost 3 bases, J lost 4 bases, and 7 bases lay in between. The CDR3 has 12 amino acids. The CDR3 here is CASSWGGTEAFF. CDR3 coding DNA: TGCGCCAGCAGCTGGGGGGGCACTGAAGCTTTCTTT.

The rearrangement links TRBV7-8 to TRBJ2-7; no firm D call. V lost 4 bases and J lost 2, with 3 bases in between. The germline V gene encodes CDR1 SGHVS and CDR2 FQNEAQ. This CDR3 comprises 11 residues. CDR3: CASSWTYEQYF. In nucleotides, the CDR3 is TGTGCCAGCAGCTGGACCTACGAGCAGTACTTC.

The J gene is TRBJ2-7, the V gene TRBV27, with 7 bases that match TRBD2. V lost 5 bases, J lost 3 bases, and 10 bases stayed unmatched. Germline CDR1 MNHEY, CDR2 SMNVEV (reference sequence). This CDR3 contains 15 residues. The CDR3 DNA follows: TGTGCCAGCAGTCGGGCGGGAGCAATGCACTACGAGCAGTACTTC. Residues: CASSRAGAMHYEQYF.

CDR3 DNA: TGCGCCAGCAGCTCCGGACAGGGCTACAATGAGCAGTTCTTC. It yields the protein CASSSGQGYNEQFF. The chain joins TRBV5-1 to TRBJ2-1; 8 bases line up with TRBD1. CDR1 SGHRS and CDR2 YFSETQ come from the germline V gene. The junction had 2 bases not matched to a gene; V was cut back by 3 bases and J by 3 bases. The CDR3 contains 14 residues.

The J gene is TRBJ1-2, the V gene TRBV7-2; 7 nucleotides agree with TRBD1. V gave up 2 bases and J gave up 4 bases; unmatched junction bases: 7. The CDR3 runs 15 residues. Germline assignment: CDR1 SGHTA and CDR2 FQGNSA. The CDR3: CASSLTLGQVYGYTF. The CDR3 DNA follows: TGTGCCAGCAGCTTAACCCTCGGACAGGTCTATGGCTACACCTTC.

This clone was recorded only once. The chain employs TRBV7-2 and TRBJ2-7; the D gene is possibly TRBD2 (7 bases). Looked up from germline, CDR1 is SGHTA and CDR2 is FQGNSA. V was pared by 3 bases and J by 6 bases, with 18 bases between. This CDR3 has 15 amino acids. In DNA form, the CDR3 reads TGTGCCAGCAGCTTGGGCGCGGGGGCTGTTTTCGAGCAGTACTTC. It specifies CASSLGAGAVFEQYF.

The genes are TRBV4-1 and TRBJ2-7, with a tentative D call TRBD1 (6 bases). The CDR3 is 15 residues long. Germline CDR1 is MGHRA and CDR2 is YSYEKL. The V end was cut by 3 bases, the J end by 1 base, with 13 bases between. The CDR3 nucleotides read TGCGCCAGCAGCCATACAGGGATCCCATCCTACGAGCAGTACTTC. The encoded protein is CASSHTGIPSYEQYF.

CDR3 protein: CASSFREGSYNEQFF. CDR3 nucleotide sequence: TGTGCCAGCAGCTTCCGGGAGGGTTCCTACAATGAGCAGTTCTTC. J is TRBJ2-1 and V is TRBV7-8; TRBD2 matches at 8 bases. Germline values: CDR1 SGHVS, CDR2 FQNEAQ. The CDR3 is 15 amino acids. After removal of 3 bases from V and 1 base from J, the junction contained 2 bases not matched to a gene. Full variable domain (outside the CDR3, taken from reference TRBV7-8 and TRBJ2-1): GAGVSQSPRYKVAKRGQDVALRCDPISGHVSLFWYQQALGQGPEFLTYFQNEAQLDKSGLPSDRFFAERPEGSVSTLKIQRTQQEDSAVYLCASSFREGSYNEQFFGPGTRLTVL.